This TCR beta chain appears in the sequencing data of a study of tumor and adjacent non-tumor tissue in lung cancer. The CDR3 sequence is 14 residues long. In germline, CDR1 is MNHEY, CDR2 SVGAGI. This clonotype was seen a handful of times. Its matching antigen is unknown. At one boundary the junction diverges from the germline segment, which might be a read error. A modified ARM-PCR protocol with three rounds of nested PCR amplified TCRbeta. Via MiXCR, TCRdb re-called the multiplex PCR reads, giving one row per CDR3 protein. The table shows about 110,000 distinct CDR3 sequences, with about 87% occurring only once. RNA was extracted from bulk tissue without any cell sorting. Study-wide points: Tumor TCR diversity, when higher, was linked to shorter survival. Tumor repertoires had a smaller top 100 clone share than normal lung.

The specimen was lung tumor tissue. This clonotype was obtained from a man in his 70s with non-small cell lung cancer. The V call is TRBV6-5, the J call TRBJ1-2; tentative D call: TRBD1 (6 bases). DNA of the CDR3: TGTGCCAGCAGTTACCTGGGGGCTGGCTATGGCTACGCCTTC. Protein sequence: CASSYLGAGYGYAF.